The T cell receptor beta chain described here comes from a study of blood T cell repertoires in COVID-19 (TCRdb year 2020). About the full investigation: Samples covering the acute and convalescent phases of COVID-19 were provided by collaborators in the United States, Italy and Spain. The material from the prospective study consisted of cDNA or gDNA derived from T cells, B-cell-depleted T cells, or PBMCs. Deeply sampled blood TCRbeta repertoires from subjects exposed to, actively infected with, or recovered from COVID-19 were included in the dataset. The repertoires were released in a freely available public database meant as a resource for research on the immune response to SARS-CoV-2. Samples came from the ongoing ImmuneRACE study (first 160 participants) plus 1,254 subjects from 6 global collaborators. Nearly every sample came with metadata listing a de-identified subject ID, COVID-19 status, age in years and sex. Where available, HLA class I and class II types were obtained from metadata supplied by the sample provider rather than from assay-based typing.

TCRbeta CDR3 regions were amplified from genomic DNA using the immunoSEQ Assay, a bias-controlled multiplex PCR. Per the original workflow: Nucleated cell counts per sample were estimated from amplification of reference gene primers within the assay. To quantify the absolute abundance of each unique TCRbeta CDR3 rearrangement, sequence reads were collapsed and filtered. For each sample, productive Simpson clonality was calculated as the square root of Simpson's diversity index across productive rearrangements. This is the immuneACCESS table as TCRdb keeps it, with only in-frame sequences that have V and J called. A part of the clones is gone; compared with another copy, unresolved V genes explain less than half, and the rest is unexplained. V and J calls and clone size are as listed in that table; D and trimming were resolved from the DNA. Across this sample there are 350,000 or so clones, with 80% to 90% seen only once. The ten largest clones add up to about 4.2% of the sample.

Results and caveats for the whole study, not just this receptor: How much clinical and demographic metadata was included differed by source and by participant, and the metadata was provided uncurated.

To note about this clone: This receptor's antigen is unknown. Base qualities are missing; no much larger clone stands one base away.

Participants in the prospective study were enrolled through a virtual design, were aged roughly 18 to 100 years, and lived in roughly 26 United States geographic areas. In the prospective study, cohorts were assigned on the basis of participant-reported clinical history obtained from a screening survey and a study questionnaire. Mobile phlebotomists in the prospective study collected whole blood, serum and a nasopharyngeal or oropharyngeal swab from every participant. Participants in the prospective study had the option to provide additional blood draws and questionnaires over a 2-month period. Before DNA extraction, prospective study blood samples were shipped either frozen or at room temperature. The sequence derives from a woman in her 40s with acute COVID-19. The material sequenced was PBMCs or T cells enriched from blood (not recorded which).

The DNA reads as follows: TGCAGTGCTAGTACTTCCCCGGAGCGGTACAACGAGCAGTACTTC. The resulting protein is CSASTSPERYNEQYF. The chain employs TRBV20-1 and TRBJ2-7; the D gene is perhaps TRBD2, from 5 matching bases. As encoded in the germline V gene (reference sequence), CDR1 is DFQATT while CDR2 is SNEGSKA. Its CDR3 holds 15 amino acids, cysteine through phenylalanine. CDR3 DNA is the only sequence kept; it has 45 bases, read in frame from the first base. V sheds 3 bases and J sheds 5 bases, leaving 20 bases between their ends.